This TCR beta chain was recovered during a study of monozygotic twins with inflammatory bowel disease. Study-wide points: Twins with IBD were found to have lower TCRbeta diversity (inverse Simpson) than healthy co-twins. Resolution of different T cell subtypes was not achieved. Some repertoire variability may stem from patients' differing immunosuppressive treatments. Clonotype overlap with others was lower in IBD patients than in healthy twins, a difference that was greatest with disease activity.

TCRdb re-called the 5' RACE reads and catalogs CDR3 proteins one per entry, DNA excluded. This sample's clone table lists more than 100,000 distinct CDR3 sequences. The CDR3 spans 11 residues. About this clonotype: Its specificity is not known.

The specimen sequenced was blood. The rearrangement joins TRBV12-3 or TRBV12-4 to TRBJ1-5. This TCR was sampled from a human donor with ulcerative colitis or Crohn's disease, or a healthy co-twin of an affected twin (not recorded which). CDR3: CASSFSQPQHF.